This T cell receptor (beta chain) was retrieved from a study of shared clonotypes between healthy human individuals. Background on the study: Donor ages ranged 18 to 49 years: a couple of women, a few men. The study used three CD4 naive, three CD4 memory, two CD8 naive and one CD8 memory plate per donor. Findings and limits, study-wide: Against clonotypes common to all four donors, non-shared ones had lower generation probabilities. In general, naive subsets displayed greater estimated richness than memory subsets did.

Trimming pared 5 bases from V and 2 bases from J, leaving 12 bases between. CDR3 length equals 14 residues. Germline assignment: CDR1 LNHDA and CDR2 SQIVND (reference sequence). Profiling relied on immunoSEQ multiplex PCR, and the TCRdb table lists in-frame clones only, not all of them. The data contain around 1.4 million clones, about 98.5% of them seen just once; the ten biggest clones take up approximately 0.4%. As regards this clone: Antigen specificity is unknown.

Sequenced sample: naive CD4+ T cells sorted from blood. As to subset: CD45RA+ positively selected. The TCR comes from a man aged 30 to 45 in good health. V and J are TRBV19 and TRBJ1-1; D is unresolved. CDR3: CASSHQNRNTEAFF. In nucleotides, the CDR3 is TGTGCCAGTAGTCACCAGAACCGAAACACTGAAGCTTTCTTT. Supplemented by reference TRBV19 and TRBJ1-1, the full variable domain reads DGGITQSPKYLFRKEGQNVTLSCEQNLNHDAMYWYRQDPGQGLRLIYYSQIVNDFQKGDIAEGYSVSREKKESFPLTVTSAQKNPTAFYLCASSHQNRNTEAFFGQGTRLTVV.